The clone carrying this T cell receptor (beta chain) has ten or more counts. RNA transcripts provided the source from which TCR beta CDR3 regions were amplified. Initially, a first-round RT-PCR of the TCR CDR3 employed the HTBI primer set. MiXCR was run by TCRdb on the multiplex PCR reads, yielding one entry per CDR3 protein. The table shows approximately 640,000 distinct CDR3 sequences, with around 16% occurring only once. This entry comes from a study of T cells in Graves' hyperthyroidism and ophthalmopathy. Trimming removed 2 bases from V and 0 bases from J; junction bases left unmatched: 5. From germline, CDR1 is SGHAT and CDR2 FQNNGV. The CDR3 spans 16 residues.

The origin of this receptor is a man aged 50 to 60 with Graves' hyperthyroidism. The source material was blood. The chain uses TRBV11-2 and TRBJ2-7; 9 nucleotides align to TRBD2. CDR3 in DNA: TGTGCCAGCAGCTTAAAGCGGGAGGTTCTCTCCTACGAGCAGTACTTC. Its translation: CASSLKREVLSYEQYF.